This T cell receptor (beta chain) stems from a study of T cells in Graves' hyperthyroidism and ophthalmopathy. Study in general: Once the initial diagnosis was made, peripheral blood was obtained before any treatment.

Any patient presenting with uncontrolled infection, other autoimmune disease, pregnancy or lactation was left out. Diagnoses rested on clinical symptoms, serum thyroxine and TRAb, thyroid ultrasound and orbital computed tomography. Isolation of PBMCs was performed on around 10 ml fresh peripheral blood. RNA transcripts were the template for amplifying TCR beta CDR3 regions. TCR CDR3 underwent first-round RT-PCR with the HTBI primer set. MiXCR was run by TCRdb on the multiplex PCR reads, yielding one entry per CDR3 protein. Of over 400,000 distinct CDR3 sequences in the sample, roughly 14% were seen once. This clonotype has at least ten counts. The germline gives CDR1 SGHTA, CDR2 FQGNSA. V gave up 2 bases and J gave up 4 bases, with 15 bases separating them. CDR3 length: 15 amino acids.

The receptor's source is a young man with Graves' ophthalmopathy. The chain combines TRBV7-2 with TRBJ2-7; tentative D call: TRBD1 (5 bases). Sample: blood. The CDR3 region has the DNA TGTGCCAGCAGCTTAACAGGTGCATCTATGTACGAGCAGTACTTC. Translated, it gives CASSLTGASMYEQYF.